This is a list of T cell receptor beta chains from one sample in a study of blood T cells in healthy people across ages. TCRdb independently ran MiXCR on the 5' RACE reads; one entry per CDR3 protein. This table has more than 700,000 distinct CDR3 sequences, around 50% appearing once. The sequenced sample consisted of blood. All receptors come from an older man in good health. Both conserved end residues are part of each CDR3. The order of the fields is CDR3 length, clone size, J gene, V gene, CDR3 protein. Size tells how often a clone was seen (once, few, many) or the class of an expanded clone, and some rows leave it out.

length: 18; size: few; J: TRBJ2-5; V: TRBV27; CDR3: CASRPTLYGTSGRWEQYF
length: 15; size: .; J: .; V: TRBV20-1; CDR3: CSARDRQGDPYEQYF
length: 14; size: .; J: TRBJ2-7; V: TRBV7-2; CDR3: CASSLATVSYEQYF
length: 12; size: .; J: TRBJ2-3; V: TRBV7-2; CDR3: CASSYQRATQYF
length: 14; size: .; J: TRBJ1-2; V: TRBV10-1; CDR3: CASRVGRGLHGYTF
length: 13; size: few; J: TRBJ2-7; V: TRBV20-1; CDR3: CSAAPGGFYEQYF
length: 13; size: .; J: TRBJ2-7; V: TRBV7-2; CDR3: CASSQNGRIEQYF
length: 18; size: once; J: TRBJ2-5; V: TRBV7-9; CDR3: CASSLAGIQTDRSKTQYF
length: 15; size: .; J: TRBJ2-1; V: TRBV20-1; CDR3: CSARDRREGGNEQFF
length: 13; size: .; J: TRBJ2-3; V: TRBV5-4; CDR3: CASRLGSTDTQYF
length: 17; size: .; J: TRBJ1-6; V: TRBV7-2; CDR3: CASSLVGTGGYNSPLHF
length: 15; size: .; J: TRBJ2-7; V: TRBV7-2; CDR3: CASSHGGTISYEQYF
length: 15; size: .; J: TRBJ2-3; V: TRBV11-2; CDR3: CASSFAGERTDTQYF
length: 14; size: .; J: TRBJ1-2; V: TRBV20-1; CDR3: CSARDPAGYYGYTF
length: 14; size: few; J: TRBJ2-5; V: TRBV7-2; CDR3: CASSHPGTQETQYF
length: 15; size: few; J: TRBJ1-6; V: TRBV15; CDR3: CATSRGRPDNSPLHF
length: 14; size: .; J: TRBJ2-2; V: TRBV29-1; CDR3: CSVGSGGNTGELFF
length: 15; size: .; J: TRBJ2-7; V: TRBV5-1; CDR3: CASSLVIGSSYEQYF
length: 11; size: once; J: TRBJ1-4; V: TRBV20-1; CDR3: CSARIFEKLFF
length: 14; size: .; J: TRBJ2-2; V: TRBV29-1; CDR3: CSVTGIGNTGELFF
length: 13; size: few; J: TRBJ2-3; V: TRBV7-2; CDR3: CASSLVLVDTQYF
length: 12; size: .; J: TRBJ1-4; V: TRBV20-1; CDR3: CSAGDRGGKLFF
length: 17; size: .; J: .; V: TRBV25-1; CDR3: CASSESSGRGAMETQYF
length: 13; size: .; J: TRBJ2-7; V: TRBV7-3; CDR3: CASSLNQFHEQYF
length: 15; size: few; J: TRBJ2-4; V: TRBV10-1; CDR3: CASSDGGESVNIQYF
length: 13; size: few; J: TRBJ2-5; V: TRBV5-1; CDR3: CASSHHPAETQYF
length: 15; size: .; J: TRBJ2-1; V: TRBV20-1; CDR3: CSARDPRGSYNEQFF
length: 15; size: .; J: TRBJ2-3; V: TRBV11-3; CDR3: CASSAGTSRPDTQYF
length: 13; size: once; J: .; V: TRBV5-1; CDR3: CASSLIANYEQYF
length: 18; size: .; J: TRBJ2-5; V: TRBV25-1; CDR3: CASSGFQTGGLSGETQYF
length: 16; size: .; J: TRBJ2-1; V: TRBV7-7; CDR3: CASSLGPPTQPGEQFF
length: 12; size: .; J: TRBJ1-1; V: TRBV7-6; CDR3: CASSSYTSMAFF
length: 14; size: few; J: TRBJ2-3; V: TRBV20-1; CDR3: CSASGRRYPDTQYF
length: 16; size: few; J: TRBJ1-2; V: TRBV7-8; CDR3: CASSAGGGQTNYGYTF
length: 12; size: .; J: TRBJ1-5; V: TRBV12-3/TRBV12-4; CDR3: CATKKQSQPQHF
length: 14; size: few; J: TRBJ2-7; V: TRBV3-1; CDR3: CASRPLGGKGEQYF
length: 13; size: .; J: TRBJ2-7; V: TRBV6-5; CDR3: CASSYSRQFEQYF
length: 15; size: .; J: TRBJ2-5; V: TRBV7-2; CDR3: CASSLVTGGADEQYF
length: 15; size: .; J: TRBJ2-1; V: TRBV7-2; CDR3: CASSIPGGTGNEQFF
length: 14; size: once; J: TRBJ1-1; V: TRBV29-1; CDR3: CSVVGQHCDAEAFF
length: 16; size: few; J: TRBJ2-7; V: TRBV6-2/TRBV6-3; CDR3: CASTGGASGSSYEQYF
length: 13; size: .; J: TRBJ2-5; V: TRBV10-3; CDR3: CATRGAQQETQYF
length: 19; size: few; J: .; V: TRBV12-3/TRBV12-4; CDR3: CASSSTGGVNGGYYYEQYF
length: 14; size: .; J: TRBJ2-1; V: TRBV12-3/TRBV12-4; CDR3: CATAASGRARGQFF
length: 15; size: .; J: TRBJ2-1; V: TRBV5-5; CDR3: CASSPPRSGRGEQFF
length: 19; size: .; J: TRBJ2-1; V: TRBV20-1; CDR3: CSARARGLAGESSYNEQFF
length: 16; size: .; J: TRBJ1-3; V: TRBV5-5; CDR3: CASSLAGGVYGNTIYF
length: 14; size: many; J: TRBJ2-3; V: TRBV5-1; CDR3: CASNSVGATDTQYF
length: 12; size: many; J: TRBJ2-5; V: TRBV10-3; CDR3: CAISLGQETQYF
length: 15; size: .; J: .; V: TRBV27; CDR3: CASSFRDYSYNEQYF